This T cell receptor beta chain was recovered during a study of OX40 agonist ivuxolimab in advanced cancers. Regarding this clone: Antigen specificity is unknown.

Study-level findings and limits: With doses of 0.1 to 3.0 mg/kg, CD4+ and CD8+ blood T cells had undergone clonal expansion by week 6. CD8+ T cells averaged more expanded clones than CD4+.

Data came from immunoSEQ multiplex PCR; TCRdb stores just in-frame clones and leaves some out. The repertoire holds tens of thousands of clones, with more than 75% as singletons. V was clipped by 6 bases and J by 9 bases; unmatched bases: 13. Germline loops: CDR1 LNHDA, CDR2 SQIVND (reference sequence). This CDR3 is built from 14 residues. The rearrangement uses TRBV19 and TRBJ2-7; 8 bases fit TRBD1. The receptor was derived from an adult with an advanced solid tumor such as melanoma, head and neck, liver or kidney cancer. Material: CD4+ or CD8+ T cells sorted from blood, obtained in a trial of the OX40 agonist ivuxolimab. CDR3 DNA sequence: TGTGCCAGTAGGGGTCGGGGACAGGAGTCGGGGCAGTACTTC. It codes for CASRGRGQESGQYF. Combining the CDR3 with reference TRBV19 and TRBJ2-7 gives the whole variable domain DGGITQSPKYLFRKEGQNVTLSCEQNLNHDAMYWYRQDPGQGLRLIYYSQIVNDFQKGDIAEGYSVSREKKESFPLTVTSAQKNPTAFYLCASRGRGQESGQYFGPGTRLTVT.